The 5 T cell receptor beta chains given below trace back to one sample, sequenced in a study of T cells in Graves' hyperthyroidism and ophthalmopathy. Regions amplified from RNA transcripts were the TCR beta CDR3 regions. First-round RT-PCR with HTBI primers amplified the TCR CDR3 region. Via MiXCR, TCRdb re-called the multiplex PCR reads, giving one row per CDR3 protein. The sample shows more than 500,000 distinct CDR3 sequences, about 17% of them seen only once. The sequenced sample consisted of blood. The receptors were sampled from a woman aged 30 to 39 with Graves' hyperthyroidism.

This sequence joins TRBV6-1 and TRBJ2-7; 7 nucleotides line up with TRBD1. Trimming cost V 8 bases and J 5 bases; bases outside gene matches: 6. Germline-derived CDR1 and CDR2 are MNHNS and SASEGT. The CDR3 has 12 residues. CDR3 sequence: CASEQGSDEQYF. The CDR3 DNA is TGTGCCAGCGAACAGGGGAGCGACGAGCAGTACTTC.

In this sample, this clonotype turned up a few times. This chain connects TRBV28 to TRBJ1-6; TRBD1 matches at 8 bases. The CDR3 covers 15 residues. Trimming removed 2 bases from V and 10 bases from J; junction bases left unmatched: 7. Germline V gene sequence: CDR1 MDHEN, CDR2 SYDVKM. Written as DNA, the CDR3 is TGTGCCAGCAGTTTAAGGGCAGGGGGCGGCTCACCCCTCCACTTT. Encoded protein: CASSLRAGGGSPLHF.

This chain links TRBV28 with TRBJ1-3; D is undetermined. V was pared by 1 base and J by 4 bases, with 11 bases between. Germline loops: CDR1 MDHEN, CDR2 SYDVKM. This CDR3 region has 15 residues. CDR3 loop: CASSLYRAAGNTIYF. The CDR3 nucleotides read TGTGCCAGCAGTTTATACCGGGCTGCAGGAAACACCATATATTTT.

This clonotype has a count of ten or more. The genes are TRBV12-3 or TRBV12-4 and TRBJ2-1; D gene unclear. The CDR3 length is 15 residues. The V end lost 3 bases, the J end lost 3 bases, and 12 bases lay between the germline ends. The CDR3 loop is CASSFFKIVYNEQFF. The CDR3 coding sequence is TGTGCCAGCAGTTTCTTTAAAATAGTCTACAATGAGCAGTTCTTC.

The CDR3 DNA is TGTGCCACCAGCAGAGATCTCGGGGGTTCCCAGCCCCAGCATTTT. Amino acids: CATSRDLGGSQPQHF. This chain joins TRBV15 and TRBJ1-5, with D maybe TRBD1 (5 bases). Germline CDR1 and CDR2: LNHNV and YYDKDF (reference sequence). Trimming shortened V by 0 bases and J by 7 bases, and 13 bases separated the two germline ends. The CDR3 is made up of 15 amino acids.